Only a few counts were recorded for the clone carrying this TCR beta chain. Germline trimming cut 6 bases from V and 5 bases from J; bases unmatched to any gene: 6. This CDR3 comprises 14 residues. Indicated time point: persistent/refractory GD, antithyroid drugs over 5 years with positive TRAb. After RNA was extracted from PBMCs, the TCR library was made from it. To make TCR beta libraries, researchers used iRepertoire HTBI primers and Arm-PCR of CDR3 regions. TCRdb called the multiplex PCR reads again in MiXCR, with one record for every CDR3 protein. The data contain about 660,000 distinct CDR3 sequences, about 32% of them singletons. The data derive from a study of regulatory T cells in long-lasting Graves disease.

This clonotype was obtained from a female donor with Graves disease. The V call is TRBV12-3 or TRBV12-4, the J call TRBJ1-2; TRBD1 matches 10 bases. This specimen was peripheral blood mononuclear cells (PBMCs), taken when the disease was refractory, from a patient treated with antithyroid drugs. In DNA form, the CDR3 reads TGTGCCAGCAGATCGACAGGGGGCCGGTATGGCTACACCTTC. Translation gives CASRSTGGRYGYTF.